A single sample is the source of the 26 T cell receptor beta chains below, sequenced in a study of blood T cell repertoires in COVID-19. Clones were read by immunoSEQ multiplex PCR, and TCRdb kept only the in-frame ones, dropping some. The sample contains approximately 81,000 clones, 85% to 90% of which appear only once. The sequenced material came from PBMCs or T cells enriched from blood (not recorded which). The receptor set was obtained from a woman aged 50 to 60 with acute COVID-19.

The chain recombines TRBV9 with TRBJ2-2; tentatively, D is TRBD1 (6 bases). Germline V gene data show CDR1 as SGDLS and CDR2 as YYNGEE. Trimming pared 0 bases from V and 5 bases from J, leaving 8 bases between. CDR3 length: 14 residues. In nucleotides, the CDR3 is TGTGCCAGCAGCGTAGGAGGGGGAACCGGGGAGCTGTTTTTT. Amino acid sequence: CASSVGGGTGELFF.

V gene TRBV7-2 combines with J gene TRBJ2-7; 9 bases map to TRBD1. The ends lost 3 bases at V and 2 bases at J; junction bases unmatched: 2. The CDR3 consists of 14 residues. Germline V CDR1 and CDR2: SGHTA, FQGNSA. CDR3 DNA: TGTGCCAGCAGCTTCGACAGGGGGACCTACGAGCAGTACTTC. This codes for CASSFDRGTYEQYF.

J is TRBJ1-2 and V is TRBV5-8; weak D call: TRBD1 (6 bases). This CDR3 contains 13 residues. Looked up from germline, CDR1 is SGHTS and CDR2 is YDEGEE. V lost 4 bases and J lost 4, with 11 bases in between. The CDR3 coding sequence is TGTGCCAGCAGCCGGGACACCGCCTATGGCTACACCTTC. This gives the protein CASSRDTAYGYTF.

V gene TRBV30 combines with J gene TRBJ1-6; weak D call: TRBD1 (5 bases). Germline values: CDR1 GTSNPN, CDR2 SVGIG (reference sequence). V dropped 1 base and J dropped 14 bases, with 18 bases sitting between them. The CDR3 contains 14 residues. CDR3 DNA: TGTGCCTGGAGTGGAGAGGGGAGGAGCGGGACCCTCCACTTT. Translated, it gives CAWSGEGRSGTLHF.

The gene calls are TRBV6-5 and TRBJ1-4; 9 bases are a match to TRBD1. Germline loops: CDR1 MNHEY, CDR2 SVGAGI. This CDR3 is built from 16 residues. V gave up 0 bases and J gave up 8 bases; unmatched junction bases: 7. In DNA, the CDR3 is TGTGCCAGCAGTTACTCTGTGGGGACAGGGTACGAAAAACTGTTTTTT. It encodes CASSYSVGTGYEKLFF.

The chain links TRBV2 to TRBJ1-2; TRBD1 aligns across 7 bases. The CDR3 totals 15 residues. The V segment lost 6 bases and the J segment 5 bases; nucleotides outside the gene matches: 12. Germline CDR1 SNHLY, CDR2 FYNNEI. CDR3 sequence: CASSRDLDRLYGYTF. The CDR3 nucleotides read TGTGCCAGCAGCCGAGACCTGGACAGGTTGTATGGCTACACCTTC.

This rearrangement joins TRBV3-1 (or the pseudogene TRBV3-2) to TRBJ2-5, with 16 bases fitting TRBD2. Germline CDR1 and CDR2: LGHDT and YNNKEL (reference sequence). V was pared by 3 bases and J by 5 bases, with 3 bases of the junction left unmatched. This CDR3 contains 16 residues. CDR3 in DNA: TGTGCCAGCAGCCAGGGGACTAGCGGGAGGGCGGAGACCCAGTACTTC. Translated, it gives CASSQGTSGRAETQYF.

V usage is TRBV24-1 and J usage is TRBJ2-1, with D possibly TRBD1 on 5 matching bases. Germline loops: CDR1 KGHDR, CDR2 SFDVKD. The CDR3 length is 16 residues. Trimming took off 3 bases at V and 7 bases at J, with 18 bases between the two ends. CDR3 in DNA: TGTGCCACCAGTGATGGCGGTGTCAGGGTAAAGAATGAGCAGTTCTTC. This sequence encodes CATSDGGVRVKNEQFF.

The V gene is TRBV7-2, the J gene TRBJ1-1; TRBD1 might be the D (5 bases). This CDR3 is built from 16 residues. Trimming left V 5 bases short and J 1 base short, with 17 bases between. Germline V CDR1 and CDR2: SGHTA, FQGNSA. This chain's CDR3 is CASSPAWTQKNTEAFF. In nucleotides, the CDR3 is TGTGCCAGCAGCCCCGCCTGGACACAGAAGAACACTGAAGCTTTCTTT.

The rearrangement links TRBV4-1 to TRBJ1-2, with D possibly matching TRBD1 (5 bases). With 1 base removed from V and 1 base from J, the gap between germline ends came to 13 bases. CDR1 is MGHRA and CDR2 is YSYEKL in the germline V gene. The CDR3 is 16 amino acids. The CDR3 region has the DNA TGCGCCAGCAGCCAAGTAGACAGCCGCCTTAACTATGGCTACACCTTC. Translation: CASSQVDSRLNYGYTF.

Only one count was recorded for this clone. The chain combines TRBV7-2 with TRBJ2-2, with TRBD2 identical over 9 bases. The CDR3 loop spans 17 amino acids. Losses at the gene ends were 1 base for V and 5 bases for J; bases not matched to a gene: 8. Germline values: CDR1 SGHTA, CDR2 FQGNSA. This CDR3 is CASSLDVGSGRTGELFF. The CDR3 region has the DNA TGTGCCAGCAGCTTAGATGTTGGGAGCGGGAGGACCGGGGAGCTGTTTTTT.

The rearrangement links TRBV3-1 (or the pseudogene TRBV3-2) to TRBJ1-2; the D gene is possibly TRBD1 (5 bases). V lost 0 bases, J lost 4 bases, and 12 bases lay in between. Germline V lookup: CDR1 LGHDT, CDR2 YNNKEL (reference sequence). There are 15 residues in the CDR3. CDR3 DNA sequence: TGTGCCAGCAGCCAAGATTGGGGCCTTTCCTATGGCTACACCTTC. It is translated as CASSQDWGLSYGYTF.

This clone was detected once. V usage is TRBV6-6 and J usage is TRBJ2-1, with 7 bases matching TRBD2. There are 13 residues in the CDR3. With 5 bases clipped from V and 6 bases from J, the junction kept 4 bases outside the gene matches. Germline V CDR1 and CDR2: MNHNY, SVGAGI (reference sequence). As DNA, the CDR3 is TGTGCCAGCAGTACCGCGGGAGTCAATGAGCAGTTCTTC. It codes for CASSTAGVNEQFF.

The V and J genes are TRBV5-5 and TRBJ2-1; perhaps TRBD2 as D (6 bases). The germline V and J ends were trimmed by 5 bases and 6 bases, with 12 bases remaining between them. The CDR3 contains 13 residues. Germline CDR1 SGHKS, CDR2 YYEKEE (reference sequence). The CDR3 sequence: CASSTKGGNEQFF. CDR3 coding DNA: TGTGCCAGCAGTACTAAGGGAGGCAATGAGCAGTTCTTC.

CDR3 nucleotide sequence: TGTGCCAGTAGTGAGACTAGCTTAACAGAGCAGTACTTC. Its protein is CASSETSLTEQYF. This chain joins TRBV19 and TRBJ2-7; 7 bases match TRBD2. This CDR3 is built from 13 residues. The V gene end was trimmed by 5 bases and the J gene end by 7 bases; junction bases not matched to a gene: 8. Germline V gene lookup returns CDR1 LNHDA and CDR2 SQIVND (reference sequence).

The chain combines TRBV9 with TRBJ2-3, with 13 bases that match TRBD2. V gave up 3 bases and J gave up 0 bases; unmatched junction bases: 7. The CDR3 extends over 18 amino acids. CDR1 is SGDLS and CDR2 is YYNGEE in the germline V gene. The CDR3 loop is CASSAPRGLAGSTDTQYF. CDR3 sequence (DNA): TGTGCCAGCAGCGCACCTCGGGGACTAGCGGGGAGCACAGATACGCAGTATTTT.

Only a few counts were recorded for this clone. The genes are TRBV6-6 and TRBJ1-1; no clear D gene. The CDR3 totals 13 residues. The V end was cut by 6 bases, the J end by 2 bases, with 10 bases between. Germline-derived CDR1 and CDR2 are MNHNY and SVGAGI (reference sequence). The CDR3 bases are TGTGCCAGCAGCCGGGTCCAAAACACTGAAGCTTTCTTT. It encodes CASSRVQNTEAFF.

The chain recombines TRBV19 with TRBJ1-5, with TRBD1 matching 9 bases. After removal of 4 bases from V and 0 bases from J, the junction contained 4 bases not matched to a gene. CDR1 LNHDA and CDR2 SQIVND come from the germline V gene (reference sequence). The CDR3 contains 16 residues. The CDR3 DNA sequence: TGTGCCAGTAGTACGGGACAGGGCTATAGCAATCAGCCCCAGCATTTT. It translates to CASSTGQGYSNQPQHF.

The CDR3 DNA is TGTGCCAGCAGCTTAGATCCTAGCGGGAAATCCGGGGAGCTGTTTTTT. Encoded protein: CASSLDPSGKSGELFF. This chain uses TRBV11-2 with TRBJ2-2; 9 bases fit TRBD2. Germline assignment: CDR1 SGHAT and CDR2 FQNNGV. After removal of 0 bases from V and 6 bases from J, the junction contained 5 bases not matched to a gene. The CDR3 covers 16 residues.

There are a few counts of this clone. The chain uses TRBV6-2 or TRBV6-3 and TRBJ2-3, with TRBD2 matching 11 bases. J lost 4 bases, V lost 6 bases, and 9 bases had no gene match. CDR1 MNHEY and CDR2 SVGEGT come from the germline V gene. The length of the CDR3 is 16 residues. CDR3 protein: CASSSGTSGGADTQYF. The CDR3 nucleotides are TGTGCCAGCAGCTCCGGGACTAGCGGAGGGGCAGATACGCAGTATTTT.

This clone was detected only once. This rearrangement joins TRBV5-4 to TRBJ1-2; D may be TRBD1 (5 bases). CDR1 and CDR2 from the germline V gene are SGHNT and YYREEE (reference sequence). V lost 1 base and J 3 bases, leaving 10 bases between the germline ends. This CDR3 is 14 amino acids long. The chain's CDR3 is CASSLKGVHYGYTF. The CDR3 DNA sequence: TGTGCCAGCAGCTTGAAAGGGGTTCACTATGGCTACACCTTC.

The chain joins TRBV29-1 to TRBJ2-7, with 9 positions matching TRBD1. Germline CDR1 SQVTM, CDR2 ANQGSEA. The CDR3 sequence is 13 residues long. With V trimmed by 3 bases and J by 6 bases, 6 bases remained unmatched. The CDR3: CSVEKDRGSEQYF. DNA of the CDR3: TGCAGCGTTGAGAAGGACAGGGGAAGCGAGCAGTACTTC.

This clone was detected a few times. The chain carries TRBV4-1 and TRBJ1-3, with 9 bases lining up with TRBD1. Germline CDR1 and CDR2: MGHRA and YSYEKL. The CDR3 length is 19 residues. V gave up 3 bases and J gave up 0 bases; unmatched junction bases: 12. CDR3 in DNA: TGCGCCAGCAGCCAGAGGACAGGGGCGCTAGATTCCTCTGGAAACACCATATATTTT. This sequence encodes CASSQRTGALDSSGNTIYF.

The J gene is TRBJ2-1, the V gene TRBV29-1; D is unclear. The CDR3 has 12 residues. The V gene lost 3 bases and the J gene lost 8 bases, with 11 bases spanning the gap. Per the germline V gene, CDR1 is SQVTM and CDR2 is ANQGSEA. The CDR3 sequence: CSVEVTYDEQFF. CDR3 nucleotides: TGCAGCGTTGAGGTGACATACGATGAGCAGTTCTTC.

This clone was seen a handful of times. V usage is TRBV7-9 and J usage is TRBJ1-5, with a possible D match to TRBD1 (5 bases). Trimming took 1 base from V and 3 from J, leaving 10 bases between them. The CDR3 runs to 15 residues. CDR1 SEHNR and CDR2 FQNEAQ come from the germline V gene (reference sequence). Here the CDR3 reads CASSLDGRDNQPQHF. The CDR3 DNA reads TGTGCCAGCAGCTTAGATGGCAGGGACAATCAGCCCCAGCATTTT. The full variable domain, in which reference TRBV7-9 and TRBJ1-5 provide the parts outside the CDR3, is DTGVSQNPRHKITKRGQNVTFRCDPISEHNRLYWYRQTLGQGPEFLTYFQNEAQLEKSRLLSDRFSAERPKGSFSTLEIQRTEQGDSAMYLCASSLDGRDNQPQHFGDGTRLSIL.

This clone appeared a single time. V and J are TRBV9 and TRBJ1-4; D unresolved. With 0 bases removed from V and 3 bases from J, the gap between germline ends came to 6 bases. Germline assignment: CDR1 SGDLS and CDR2 YYNGEE. The CDR3 is made up of 14 amino acids. The CDR3 is CASSVGGSNEKLFF. CDR3 in DNA: TGTGCCAGCAGCGTAGGAGGCTCTAATGAAAAACTGTTTTTT.